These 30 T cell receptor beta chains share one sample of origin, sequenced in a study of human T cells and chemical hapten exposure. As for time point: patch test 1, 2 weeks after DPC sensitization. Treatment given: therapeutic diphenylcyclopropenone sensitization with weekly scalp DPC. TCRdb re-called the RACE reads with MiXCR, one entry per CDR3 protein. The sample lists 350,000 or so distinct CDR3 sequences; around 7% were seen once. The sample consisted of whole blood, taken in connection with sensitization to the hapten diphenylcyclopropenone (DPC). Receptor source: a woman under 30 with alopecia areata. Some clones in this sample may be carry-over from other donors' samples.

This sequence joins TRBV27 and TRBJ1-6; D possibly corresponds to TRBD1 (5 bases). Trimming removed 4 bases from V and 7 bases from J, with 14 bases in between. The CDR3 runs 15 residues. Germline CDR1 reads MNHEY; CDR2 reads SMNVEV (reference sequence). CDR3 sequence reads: CASSWGRDENSPLHF. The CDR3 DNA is TGTGCCAGCAGTTGGGGCAGGGACGAAAATTCACCCCTCCACTTT.

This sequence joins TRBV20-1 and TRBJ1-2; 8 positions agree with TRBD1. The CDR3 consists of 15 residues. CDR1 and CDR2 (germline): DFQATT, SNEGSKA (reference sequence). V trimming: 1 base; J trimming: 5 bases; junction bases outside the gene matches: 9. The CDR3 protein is CSARGVLDRDYGYTF. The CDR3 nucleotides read TGCAGTGCTAGAGGAGTACTGGACAGGGATTATGGCTACACCTTC.

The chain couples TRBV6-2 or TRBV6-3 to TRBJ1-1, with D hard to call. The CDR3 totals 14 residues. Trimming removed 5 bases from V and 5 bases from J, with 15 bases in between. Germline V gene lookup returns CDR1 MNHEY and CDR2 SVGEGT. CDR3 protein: CASSPSWQKTEAFF. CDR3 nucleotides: TGTGCCAGCAGTCCTTCGTGGCAGAAAACTGAAGCTTTCTTT.

CDR3 DNA: TGTGCCAGCAGCAGACCCAATGATCAGCCCCAGCATTTT. Translating gives CASSRPNDQPQHF. The rearrangement links TRBV4-2 to TRBJ1-5; D gene ambiguous. Trimming took off 5 bases at V and 5 bases at J, with 10 bases between the two ends. Germline V gene sequence: CDR1 LGHNA, CDR2 YNFKEQ. This CDR3 contains 13 residues.

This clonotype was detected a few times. The DNA of the CDR3 is TGTGCCAGCAGTTACGGTGGGGGCTTCACTGAAGCTTTCTTT. Translating gives CASSYGGGFTEAFF. This rearrangement joins TRBV6-2 or TRBV6-3 to TRBJ1-1; tentative D call: TRBD1 (6 bases). CDR3 size: 14 residues. Germline CDR1 and CDR2: MNHEY and SVGEGT. V lost 2 bases and J lost 4, with 11 bases in between.

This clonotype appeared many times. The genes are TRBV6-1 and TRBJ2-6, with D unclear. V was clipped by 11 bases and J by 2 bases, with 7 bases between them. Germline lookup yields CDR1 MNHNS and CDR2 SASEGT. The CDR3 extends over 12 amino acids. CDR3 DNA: TGTGCCGGGCAGACTGGGGCCAACGTCCTGACTTTC. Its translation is CAGQTGANVLTF.

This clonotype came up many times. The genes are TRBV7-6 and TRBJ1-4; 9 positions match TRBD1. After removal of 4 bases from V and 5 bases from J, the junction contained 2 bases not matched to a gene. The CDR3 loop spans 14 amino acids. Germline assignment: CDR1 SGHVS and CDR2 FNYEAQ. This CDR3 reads CASSSGTGNEKLFF. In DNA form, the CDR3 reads TGTGCCAGCAGCTCCGGGACAGGGAATGAAAAACTGTTTTTT.

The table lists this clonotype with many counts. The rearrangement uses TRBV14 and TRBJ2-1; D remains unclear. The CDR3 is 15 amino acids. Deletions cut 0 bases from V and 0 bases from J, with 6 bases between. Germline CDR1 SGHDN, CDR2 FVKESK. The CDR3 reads CASSQEWSSYNEQFF. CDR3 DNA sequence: TGTGCCAGCAGCCAAGAGTGGAGCTCCTACAATGAGCAGTTCTTC.

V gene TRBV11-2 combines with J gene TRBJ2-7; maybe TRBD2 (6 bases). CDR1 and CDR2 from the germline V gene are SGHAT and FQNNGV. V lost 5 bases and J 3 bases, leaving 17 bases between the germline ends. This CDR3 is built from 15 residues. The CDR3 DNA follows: TGTGCCAGCAGCCAAGTTCTGGGGGGAATCTACGAGCAGTACTTC. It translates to CASSQVLGGIYEQYF.

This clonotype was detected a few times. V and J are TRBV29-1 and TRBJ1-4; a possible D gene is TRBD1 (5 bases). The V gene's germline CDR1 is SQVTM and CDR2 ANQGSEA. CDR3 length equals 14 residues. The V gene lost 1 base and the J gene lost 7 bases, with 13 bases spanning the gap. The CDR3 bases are TGCAGCGTTGAAGTGGTACAGGAAGGTGAAAAACTGTTTTTT. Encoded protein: CSVEVVQEGEKLFF.

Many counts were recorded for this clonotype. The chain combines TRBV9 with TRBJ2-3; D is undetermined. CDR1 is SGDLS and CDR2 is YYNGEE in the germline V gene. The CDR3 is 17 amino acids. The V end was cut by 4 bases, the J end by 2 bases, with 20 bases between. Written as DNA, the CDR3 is TGTGCCAGCAGCCCAAAAAGGGCTCTCCTCCCCACAGATACGCAGTATTTT. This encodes CASSPKRALLPTDTQYF.

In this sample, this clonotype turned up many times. The CDR3 loop is CSVQGPSDTQYF. CDR3 sequence (DNA): TGCAGCGTCCAGGGTCCCTCAGATACGCAGTATTTT. The chain employs TRBV29-1 and TRBJ2-3; TRBD1 might be the D (5 bases). The germline gives CDR1 SQVTM, CDR2 ANQGSEA. Trimming pared 6 bases from V and 4 bases from J, leaving 11 bases between. The CDR3 is 12 amino acids.

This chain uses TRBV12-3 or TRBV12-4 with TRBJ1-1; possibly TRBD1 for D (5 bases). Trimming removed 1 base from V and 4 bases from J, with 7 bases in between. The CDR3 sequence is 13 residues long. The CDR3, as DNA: TGTGCCAGCAGTTTAGGGGACGGCACTGAAGCTTTCTTT. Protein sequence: CASSLGDGTEAFF.

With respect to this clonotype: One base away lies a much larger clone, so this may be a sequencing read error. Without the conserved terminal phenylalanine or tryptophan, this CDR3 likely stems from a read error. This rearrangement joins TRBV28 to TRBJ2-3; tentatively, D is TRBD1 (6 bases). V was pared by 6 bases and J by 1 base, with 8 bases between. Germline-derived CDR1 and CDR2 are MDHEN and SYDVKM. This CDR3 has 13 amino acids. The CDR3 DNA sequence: TGTGCCAGCAGCAAGGGGGGCACAGATACGCAGTATTTA. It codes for CASSKGGTDTQYL.

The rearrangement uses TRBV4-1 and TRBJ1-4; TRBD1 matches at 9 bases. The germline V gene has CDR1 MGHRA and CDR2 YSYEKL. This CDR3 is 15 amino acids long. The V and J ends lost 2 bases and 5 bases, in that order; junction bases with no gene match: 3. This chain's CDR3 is CASSQPGQGNEKLFF. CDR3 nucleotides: TGCGCCAGCAGCCAACCGGGACAGGGAAATGAAAAACTGTTTTTT.

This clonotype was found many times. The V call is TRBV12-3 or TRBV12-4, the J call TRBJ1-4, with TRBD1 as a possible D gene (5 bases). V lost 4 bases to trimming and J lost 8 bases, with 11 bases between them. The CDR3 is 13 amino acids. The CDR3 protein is CASSWQGREKLFF. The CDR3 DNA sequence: TGTGCCAGCAGTTGGCAGGGACGGGAAAAACTGTTTTTT.

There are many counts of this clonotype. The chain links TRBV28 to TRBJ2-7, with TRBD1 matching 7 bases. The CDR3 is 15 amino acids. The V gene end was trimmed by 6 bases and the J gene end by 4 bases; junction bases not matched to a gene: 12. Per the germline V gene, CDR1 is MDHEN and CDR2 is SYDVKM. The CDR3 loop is CASRTSSPGGYEQYF. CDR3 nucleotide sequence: TGTGCCAGCAGGACATCCTCCCCAGGGGGTTACGAGCAGTACTTC.

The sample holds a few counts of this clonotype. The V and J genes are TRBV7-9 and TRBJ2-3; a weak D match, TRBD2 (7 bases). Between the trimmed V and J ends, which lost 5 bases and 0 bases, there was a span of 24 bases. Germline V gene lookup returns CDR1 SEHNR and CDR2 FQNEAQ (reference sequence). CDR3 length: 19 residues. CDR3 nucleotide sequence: TGTGCCAGCAGCCCTTCCTATGCGGCCCGGGGGGCCAGCACAGATACGCAGTATTTT. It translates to CASSPSYAARGASTDTQYF.

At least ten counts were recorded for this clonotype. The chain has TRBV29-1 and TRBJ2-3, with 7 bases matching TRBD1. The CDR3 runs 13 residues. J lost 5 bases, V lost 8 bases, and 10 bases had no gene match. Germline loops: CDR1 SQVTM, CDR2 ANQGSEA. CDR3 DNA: TGCAGCCTTGGCTTAAGACAGGGAGATACGCAGTATTTT. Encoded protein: CSLGLRQGDTQYF.

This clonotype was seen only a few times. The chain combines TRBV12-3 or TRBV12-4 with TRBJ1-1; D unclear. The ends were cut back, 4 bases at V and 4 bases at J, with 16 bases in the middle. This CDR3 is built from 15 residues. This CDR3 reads CASSSPSVRGTEAFF. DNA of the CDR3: TGTGCCAGCAGTTCCCCAAGCGTGAGAGGCACTGAAGCTTTCTTT.

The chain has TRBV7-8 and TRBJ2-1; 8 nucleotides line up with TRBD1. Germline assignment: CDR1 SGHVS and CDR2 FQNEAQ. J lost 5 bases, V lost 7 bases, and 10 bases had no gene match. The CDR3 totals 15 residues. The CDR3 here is CASTSAGQVNNEQFF. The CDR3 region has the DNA TGTGCCAGCACCTCCGCGGGACAGGTTAACAATGAGCAGTTCTTC. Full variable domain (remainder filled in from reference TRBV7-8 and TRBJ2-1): GAGVSQSPRYKVAKRGQDVALRCDPISGHVSLFWYQQALGQGPEFLTYFQNEAQLDKSGLPSDRFFAERPEGSVSTLKIQRTQQEDSAVYLCASTSAGQVNNEQFFGPGTRLTVL.

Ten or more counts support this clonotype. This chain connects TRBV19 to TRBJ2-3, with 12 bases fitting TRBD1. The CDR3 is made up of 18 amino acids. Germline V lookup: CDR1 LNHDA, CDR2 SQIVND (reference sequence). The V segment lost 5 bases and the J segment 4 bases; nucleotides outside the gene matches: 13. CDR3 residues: CASSRSHAGTGGPDTQYF. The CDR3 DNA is TGTGCCAGTAGTCGAAGCCACGCCGGGACAGGGGGCCCAGATACGCAGTATTTT.

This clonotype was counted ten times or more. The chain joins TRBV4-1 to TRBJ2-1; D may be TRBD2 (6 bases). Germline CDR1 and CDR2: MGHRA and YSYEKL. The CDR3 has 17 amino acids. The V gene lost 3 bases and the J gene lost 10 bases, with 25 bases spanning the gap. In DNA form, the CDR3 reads TGCGCCAGCAGCCAGATTGACTTAGGACTACCGAGAGGAGAGCAGTTCTTC. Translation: CASSQIDLGLPRGEQFF.

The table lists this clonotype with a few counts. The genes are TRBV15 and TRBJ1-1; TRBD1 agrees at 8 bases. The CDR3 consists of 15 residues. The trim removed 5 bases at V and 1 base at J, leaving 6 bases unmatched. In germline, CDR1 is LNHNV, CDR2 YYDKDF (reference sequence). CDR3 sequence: CATSGAGTGNTEAFF. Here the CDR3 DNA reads TGTGCCACCAGCGGGGCCGGGACAGGGAACACTGAAGCTTTCTTT.

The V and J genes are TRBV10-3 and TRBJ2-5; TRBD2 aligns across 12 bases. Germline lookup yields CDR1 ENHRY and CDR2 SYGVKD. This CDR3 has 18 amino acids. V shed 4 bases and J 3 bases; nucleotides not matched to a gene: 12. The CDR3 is CAISVSSGGALGEETQYF. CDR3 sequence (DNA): TGTGCCATCAGTGTATCTAGCGGGGGGGCTCTCGGCGAAGAGACCCAGTACTTC.

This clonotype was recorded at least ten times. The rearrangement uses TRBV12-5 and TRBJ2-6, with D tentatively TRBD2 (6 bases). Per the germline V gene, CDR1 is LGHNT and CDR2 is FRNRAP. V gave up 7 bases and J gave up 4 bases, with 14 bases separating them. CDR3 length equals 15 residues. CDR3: CASARGGAGANVLTF. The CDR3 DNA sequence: TGTGCTAGTGCCCGTGGAGGGGCAGGGGCCAACGTCCTGACTTTC. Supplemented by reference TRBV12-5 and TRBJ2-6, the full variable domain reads DARVTQTPRHKVTEMGQEVTMRCQPILGHNTVFWYRQTMMQGLELLAYFRNRAPLDDSGMPKDRFSAEMPDATLATLKIQPSEPRDSAVYFCASARGGAGANVLTFGAGSRLTVL.

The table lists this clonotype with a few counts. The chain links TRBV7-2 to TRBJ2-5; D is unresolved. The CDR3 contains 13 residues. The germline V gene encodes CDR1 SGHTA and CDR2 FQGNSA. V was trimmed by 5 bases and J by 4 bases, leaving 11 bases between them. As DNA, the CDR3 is TGTGCCAGCAGCCCACAATTAGGAGAGACCCAGTACTTC. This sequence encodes CASSPQLGETQYF.

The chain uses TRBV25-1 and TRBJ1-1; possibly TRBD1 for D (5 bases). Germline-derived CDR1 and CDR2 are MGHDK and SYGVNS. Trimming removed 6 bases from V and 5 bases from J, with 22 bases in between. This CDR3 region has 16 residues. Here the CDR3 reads CASSHPTTGRGTEAFF. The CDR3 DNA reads TGTGCCAGCAGCCACCCGACGACGGGCCGGGGGACTGAAGCTTTCTTT.

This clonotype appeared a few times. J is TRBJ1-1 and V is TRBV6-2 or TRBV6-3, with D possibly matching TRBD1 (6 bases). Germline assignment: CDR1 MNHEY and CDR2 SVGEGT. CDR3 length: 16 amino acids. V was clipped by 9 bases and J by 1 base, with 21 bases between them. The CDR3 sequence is CASGQSRVGGNTEAFF. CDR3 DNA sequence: TGTGCCAGTGGACAGTCCCGGGTCGGAGGGAACACTGAAGCTTTCTTT.

In DNA form, the CDR3 reads TGCAGCGTTGAATCCCAGGGCCCCTATGGCTACACCTTC. Protein: CSVESQGPYGYTF. V is TRBV29-1 and J is TRBJ1-2, with D tentatively TRBD1 (5 bases). Trimming took off 2 bases at V and 4 bases at J, with 11 bases between the two ends. Germline CDR1 reads SQVTM; CDR2 reads ANQGSEA. This CDR3 spans 13 amino acids.